The subject of this entry is one T cell receptor beta chain. Antigen unknown. PCR employed 60 Vbeta and 13 Jbeta primers. The method was immunoSEQ multiplex PCR; TCRdb's version includes in-frame clones alone and lacks a portion of them. Of under 110,000 clones in the sample, roughly three quarters were seen once. This sample stems from a study of cytomegalovirus exposure and HLA in healthy donors. Findings of the study overall: V- and J-gene trimming of TCR beta was linked (in a later analysis) to a missense DCLRE1C variant.

V was cut by 4 bases and J by 6 bases, with 16 bases left in between. There are 14 residues in the CDR3. Germline CDR1 SGHNT, CDR2 YYREEE (reference sequence). The sequencing sample was made of PBMCs. This TCR was recovered from a middle-aged man in good health and CMV-seronegative. The rearrangement joins TRBV5-4 to TRBJ1-2; weak D call: TRBD1 (5 bases). CDR3 residues: CASSPSGVGHGYTF. In nucleotides, the CDR3 is TGTGCCAGCAGCCCTTCGGGGGTGGGGCATGGCTACACCTTC. The whole variable domain, filled in from reference TRBV5-4 and TRBJ1-2, reads ETGVTQSPTHLIKTRGQQVTLRCSSQSGHNTVSWYQQALGQGPQFIFQYYREEENGRGNFPPRFSGLQFPNYSSELNVNALELDDSALYLCASSPSGVGHGYTFGSGTRLTVV.